This passage covers 19 T cell receptor beta chains from one sample sequenced in a study of identical twins (dated by TCRdb to 2016 to 2017). Library preparation was by 5' RACE. Reads for this sample came from an Illumina HiSeq 2000. Starting from the raw public reads, TCRdb applied fastp trimming at Q25, assembled clones with MiXCR and retained in-frame beta chains. Rows merge per CDR3 protein into single entries with the most common DNA and genes. A total of 550,000 to 700,000 distinct CDR3 sequences appear in this sample, 21% of them only once. Approximately 4.5% of the sample rests with the top ten. These sequences were also reported in another study, on T cells expressing NK-cell markers.

The sequenced sample was PBMCs. The receptors originated from a woman in her late teens or twenties in good health.

The genes are TRBV9 and TRBJ1-2; 8 nucleotides match TRBD1. In germline, CDR1 is SGDLS, CDR2 YYNGEE. With V trimmed by 4 bases and J by 6 bases, 11 bases remained unmatched. The CDR3 has 15 residues. The CDR3 reads CASSPQTGEMDGYTF. CDR3 nucleotide sequence: TGTGCCAGCAGCCCTCAGACAGGGGAAATGGATGGCTACACCTTC.

The chain combines TRBV6-1 with TRBJ2-2; weak D call: TRBD2 (6 bases). Germline CDR1 is MNHNS and CDR2 is SASEGT. The CDR3 sequence is 14 residues long. Trimming cost V 2 bases and J 7 bases, with 11 bases left between them. The CDR3 DNA follows: TGTGCCAGCAGTGAACGGGGGTTGAGCGGGGAGCTGTTTTTT. Its protein is CASSERGLSGELFF.

The rearrangement links TRBV27 to TRBJ2-4; no clear D. The DNA matches TRBJ2-6 better at its end, which makes the J call doubtful. Germline CDR1 and CDR2: MNHEY and SMNVEV (reference sequence). The CDR3 is made up of 11 amino acids. The CDR3 nucleotides are TGTGCCAGCAGTTCACACGGGTCCCTGACTTTC. Its translation: CASSSHGSLTF.

This clonotype appeared many times. CDR3 region: CASSRHTGVTEAFF. The CDR3 DNA follows: TGTGCCAGCAGCCGCCACACAGGGGTTACTGAAGCTTTCTTT. The V call is TRBV12-3 or TRBV12-4, the J call TRBJ1-1; 7 positions agree with TRBD1. This CDR3 contains 14 residues. With V trimmed by 6 bases and J by 5 bases, 9 bases remained unmatched.

This clonotype has just a few counts. The chain joins TRBV20-1 to TRBJ2-7; 12 bases map to TRBD2. The CDR3 contains 15 residues. Per germline, CDR1 DFQATT and CDR2 SNEGSKA (reference sequence). V trimming: 6 bases; J trimming: 5 bases; junction bases outside the gene matches: 11. This chain's CDR3 is CSASQTSGRGDEQYF. The CDR3 bases are TGCAGTGCGTCACAGACTAGCGGGAGAGGGGACGAGCAGTACTTC.

This clonotype has just a few counts. The chain has TRBV28 and TRBJ2-7; 10 nucleotides match TRBD1. The CDR3 is 14 amino acids. Germline-derived CDR1 and CDR2 are MDHEN and SYDVKM. J lost 5 bases, V lost 4 bases, and 5 bases had no gene match. The chain's CDR3 is CASSYGTGVNEQYF. DNA of the CDR3: TGTGCCAGCAGTTACGGGACAGGGGTTAACGAGCAGTACTTC.

The genes are TRBV6-5 and TRBJ2-2; 7 bases are shared with TRBD2. Germline values: CDR1 MNHEY, CDR2 SVGAGI. The CDR3 is 17 residues long. V was clipped by 7 bases and J by 3 bases; unmatched bases: 14. CDR3 coding DNA: TGTGCCAGCACTTCAAACGGGGAGGGCCGTCACACCGGGGAGCTGTTTTTT. This codes for CASTSNGEGRHTGELFF.

The J gene is TRBJ2-1, the V gene TRBV5-1; 7 bases align to TRBD1. With V trimmed by 0 bases and J by 7 bases, 7 bases remained unmatched. This CDR3 contains 15 residues. Per the germline V gene, CDR1 is SGHRS and CDR2 is YFSETQ. The CDR3 sequence is CASSLGGGKGNEQFF. The DNA of the CDR3 is TGCGCCAGCAGCTTGGGAGGGGGCAAGGGGAATGAGCAGTTCTTC.

This clonotype was counted a few times. This chain uses TRBV29-1 with TRBJ1-4; 7 bases are shared with TRBD1. The CDR3 runs to 13 residues. Germline V gene sequence: CDR1 SQVTM, CDR2 ANQGSEA. V was clipped by 7 bases and J by 8 bases; unmatched bases: 10. As DNA, the CDR3 is TGCAGCGGCCTCGACAGGGTTGGCGAAAAACTGTTTTTT. Translating it yields CSGLDRVGEKLFF. Full variable domain (rest looked up from reference TRBV29-1 and TRBJ1-4): SAVISQKPSRDICQRGTSLTIQCQVDSQVTMMFWYRQQPGQSLTLIATANQGSEATYESGFVIDKFPISRPNLTFSTLTVSNMSPEDSSIYLCSGLDRVGEKLFFGSGTQLSVL.

This clonotype was observed a few times. CDR3 coding DNA: TGTGCCAGCAGGTTAACTAACAGGGATGAGCAGTTCTTC. It codes for CASRLTNRDEQFF. The gene calls are TRBV12-3 or TRBV12-4 and TRBJ2-1, with D possibly being TRBD1 (6 bases). V lost 6 bases to trimming and J lost 8 bases, with 14 bases between them. This CDR3 has 13 amino acids.

The V and J genes are TRBV20-1 and TRBJ2-5; D is possibly TRBD1 (6 bases). This CDR3 is 13 amino acids long. With 1 base removed from V and 3 bases from J, the gap between germline ends came to 9 bases. Germline CDR1 is DFQATT and CDR2 is SNEGSKA (reference sequence). This CDR3 is CSARVYREETQYF. DNA of the CDR3: TGCAGTGCTAGAGTATACAGGGAAGAGACCCAGTACTTC.

Concerning this clonotype itself: At one end, the junction sequence differs from germline, possibly due to a read error. The chain employs TRBV7-8 and TRBJ2-2, with D perhaps TRBD2 (5 bases). Germline CDR1 and CDR2: SGHVS and FQNEAQ. CDR3 length: 15 amino acids. CDR3 region: CASSLVLAGTGKLFF. CDR3 nucleotide sequence: TGTGCCAGCAGCTTAGTGCTAGCAGGCACCGGGAAGCTGTTTTTT.

This clonotype was recorded at least ten times. This rearrangement joins TRBV29-1 to TRBJ2-5; 8 bases match TRBD1. V lost 6 bases to trimming and J lost 4 bases; unmatched junction nucleotides: 10. From germline, CDR1 is SQVTM and CDR2 ANQGSEA. This CDR3 comprises 14 residues. The CDR3 spells CSVDRQGFRETQYF. The CDR3 nucleotides read TGCAGCGTGGATCGACAGGGGTTTAGAGAGACCCAGTACTTC.

V is TRBV11-2 and J is TRBJ2-1; no clear D. V lost 6 bases and J 9 bases, leaving 12 bases between the germline ends. The germline gives CDR1 SGHAT, CDR2 FQNNGV. The CDR3 spans 12 residues. The chain's CDR3 is CASRGFDSEQFF. For the CDR3, the DNA is TGTGCCAGCAGGGGGTTTGATAGTGAGCAGTTCTTC.

The chain links TRBV29-1 to TRBJ2-2; 7 positions match TRBD1. The CDR3 sequence is 14 residues long. The germline V gene has CDR1 SQVTM and CDR2 ANQGSEA. Trimming cost V 5 bases and J 0 bases; bases outside gene matches: 3. CDR3: CSVQGVANTGELFF. Here the CDR3 DNA reads TGCAGCGTTCAGGGGGTCGCGAACACCGGGGAGCTGTTTTTT.

This clonotype was seen at least ten times. The chain joins TRBV7-9 to TRBJ1-5; 7 bases fit TRBD1. Germline CDR1 SEHNR, CDR2 FQNEAQ (reference sequence). Trimming at V came to 5 bases and at J to 2 bases, leaving 6 bases not matched to a gene. The CDR3 is 15 residues long. The CDR3 spells CASSRDREGNQPQHF. The DNA of the CDR3 is TGTGCCAGCAGCCGGGACAGAGAGGGCAATCAGCCCCAGCATTTT.

The rearrangement joins TRBV6-5 to TRBJ2-3; the D gene is possibly TRBD2 (7 bases). This CDR3 spans 15 amino acids. Trimming pared 3 bases from V and 4 bases from J, leaving 14 bases between. Germline CDR1 MNHEY, CDR2 SVGAGI. The chain's CDR3 is CASSYGGAGADTQYF. The DNA for the CDR3 is TGTGCCAGCAGTTATGGGGGGGCGGGGGCAGATACGCAGTATTTT.

This clonotype has just a few counts. The CDR3 coding sequence is TGCGCCAGCAGCTTGGACCCTGGGTCTGGGGAGCTGTTTTTT. Amino acid sequence: CASSLDPGSGELFF. The chain uses TRBV5-1 and TRBJ2-2; D call uncertain. Germline loops: CDR1 SGHRS, CDR2 YFSETQ. CDR3 length: 14 amino acids. Between the trimmed V and J ends, which lost 0 bases and 8 bases, there was a span of 11 bases. Looking up the rest from reference TRBV5-1 and TRBJ2-2 gives the full variable domain: KAGVTQTPRYLIKTRGQQVTLSCSPISGHRSVSWYQQTPGQGLQFLFEYFSETQRNKGNFPGRFSGRQFSNSRSEMNVSTLELGDSALYLCASSLDPGSGELFFGEGSRLTVL.

The V and J genes are TRBV27 and TRBJ2-2; D possibly uses TRBD1 or TRBD2 (5 bases each). This CDR3 is built from 15 residues. V was trimmed by 3 bases and J by 4 bases, leaving 12 bases between them. Germline-derived CDR1 and CDR2 are MNHEY and SMNVEV (reference sequence). CDR3 in DNA: TGTGCCAGCAGTTTGGGACGGAGTCTCACCGGGGAGCTGTTTTTT. This encodes CASSLGRSLTGELFF.